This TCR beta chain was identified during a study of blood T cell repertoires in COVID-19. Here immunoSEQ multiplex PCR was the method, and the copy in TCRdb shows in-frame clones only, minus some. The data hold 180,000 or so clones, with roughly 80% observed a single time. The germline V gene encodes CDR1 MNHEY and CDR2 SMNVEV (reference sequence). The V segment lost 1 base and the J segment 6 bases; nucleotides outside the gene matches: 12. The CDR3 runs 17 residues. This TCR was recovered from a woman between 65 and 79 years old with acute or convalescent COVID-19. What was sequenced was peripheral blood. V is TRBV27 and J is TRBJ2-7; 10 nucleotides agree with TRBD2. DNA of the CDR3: TGTGCCAGCAGTTTATTCCAAAGCGGGGGGGTGTTTTCCGAGCAGTACTTC. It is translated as CASSLFQSGGVFSEQYF.